This TCR beta chain came from a study of blood T cell repertoires in COVID-19. Trimming took off 2 bases at V and 8 bases at J, with 19 bases between the two ends. This CDR3 is built from 15 residues. CDR1 is SGHRS and CDR2 is YFSETQ in the germline V gene. Clones were read by immunoSEQ multiplex PCR, and TCRdb kept only the in-frame ones, dropping some. The sample lists about 81,000 clones, roughly four fifths occurring once. This rearrangement joins TRBV5-1 to TRBJ1-2, with D uncertain. This receptor was identified in a human donor in a cohort sampled during active COVID-19. The source material was peripheral blood. CDR3 in amino acids: CASSFGDRAGGGYTF. The CDR3 nucleotides are TGCGCCAGCAGCTTCGGAGACCGAGCGGGAGGAGGCTACACCTTC.